This TCR beta chain was recovered during a study of CD8 T cells in ankylosing spondylitis. TCRdb ran MiXCR on the 5' RACE reads and lists one entry per CDR3 protein. The sample lists 180,000 or so distinct CDR3 sequences, roughly 10% seen once, with about 28% in the top ten. As for this clonotype: The target antigen is unknown.

Whole-study results and caveats: The authors found the disease-linked clones to be CD8+ and relatively rare in peripheral blood. A motif in TCR beta, a set of about eight highly homologous variants, appeared characteristic of ankylosing spondylitis blood. Reported data indicate significant enrichment of disease-linked clones within matched ankylosing spondylitis synovial fluid.

The germline CDR1 and CDR2 sequences are LGHDT and YNNKEL (reference sequence). V shed 1 base and J shed 9 bases, with 12 bases lying between them. The CDR3 is made up of 13 amino acids. The sequence came from a male donor with ankylosing spondylitis or in good health (not recorded which). Sequences were obtained from blood, either unsorted or a sorted T cell fraction (not recorded which). The V and J genes are TRBV3-1 and TRBJ1-1, with D unclear. The CDR3 loop reads CASSQGPVQKAFF. CDR3 bases: TGTGCCAGCAGCCAAGGGCCGGTGCAAAAAGCTTTCTTT.